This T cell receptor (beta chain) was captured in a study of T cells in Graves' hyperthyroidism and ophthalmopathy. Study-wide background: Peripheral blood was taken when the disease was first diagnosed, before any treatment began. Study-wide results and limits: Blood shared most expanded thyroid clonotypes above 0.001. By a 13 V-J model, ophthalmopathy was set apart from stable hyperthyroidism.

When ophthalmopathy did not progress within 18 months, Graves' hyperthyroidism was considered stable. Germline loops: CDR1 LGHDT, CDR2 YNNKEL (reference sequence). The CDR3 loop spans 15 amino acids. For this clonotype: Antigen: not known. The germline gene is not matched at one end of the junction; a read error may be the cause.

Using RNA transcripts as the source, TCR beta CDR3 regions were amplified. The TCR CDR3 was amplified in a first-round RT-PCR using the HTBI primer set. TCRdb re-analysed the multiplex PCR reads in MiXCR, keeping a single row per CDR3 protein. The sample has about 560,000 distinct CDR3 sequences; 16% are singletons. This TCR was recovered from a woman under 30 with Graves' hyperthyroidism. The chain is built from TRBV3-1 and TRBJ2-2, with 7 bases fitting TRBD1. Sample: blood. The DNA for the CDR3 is TGTACCAGCAGCCAAGGGGGCGCGAACACCGGGGAGCTGTTTTTT. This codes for CTSSQGGANTGELFF.